A single sample gave rise to the 23 T cell receptor beta chains below, sequenced in a study of siplizumab effects on memory and regulatory T cells. Assay: immunoSEQ multiplex PCR; the TCRdb copy retains only in-frame clones and omits some. This table holds roughly 120,000 clones, about 95% found once. Specimen: non-Treg CD4+ T cells sorted from blood. The origin of the receptors is a human donor in good health.

This sequence joins TRBV6-5 and TRBJ1-1, with a weak D call TRBD1 (6 bases). The CDR3 is 15 residues long. Germline CDR1 reads MNHEY; CDR2 reads SVGAGI. V was cut by 8 bases and J by 0 bases, with 16 bases left in between. The CDR3 nucleotides are TGTGCCAGCGGACCTAACAGGGTCATGAACACTGAAGCTTTCTTT. The encoded protein is CASGPNRVMNTEAFF.

The genes are TRBV9 and TRBJ2-3, with D possibly being TRBD1 or TRBD2 (5 bases each). This CDR3 comprises 13 residues. CDR1 and CDR2 (germline): SGDLS, YYNGEE. Trimming stripped 3 bases from V and 7 bases from J, with 12 bases between. Here the CDR3 DNA reads TGTGCCAGCAGCGGCCCCAGGGAGAATACGCAGTATTTT. The encoded protein is CASSGPRENTQYF.

The chain combines TRBV5-1 with TRBJ2-5, with 7 bases matching TRBD2. Germline trimming cut 1 base from V and 0 bases from J; bases unmatched to any gene: 3. The CDR3 extends over 15 amino acids. The germline gives CDR1 SGHRS, CDR2 YFSETQ. The CDR3 coding sequence is TGCGCCAGCAGCTTGCAGCGGGGAGACCAAGAGACCCAGTACTTC. The encoded protein is CASSLQRGDQETQYF.

The V and J genes are TRBV30 and TRBJ2-7; 7 positions agree with TRBD1. V lost 3 bases, J lost 6 bases, and 5 bases stayed unmatched. This CDR3 contains 12 residues. CDR1 and CDR2 (germline): GTSNPN, SVGIG (reference sequence). This CDR3 reads CAWRAGGSEQYF. The CDR3 DNA is TGTGCCTGGAGGGCAGGGGGTAGCGAGCAGTACTTC.

The rearrangement uses TRBV11-2 and TRBJ2-2; tentative D call: TRBD2 (6 bases). Germline loops: CDR1 SGHAT, CDR2 FQNNGV. Trimming removed 0 bases from V and 4 bases from J, with 12 bases in between. The CDR3 runs to 16 residues. CDR3 nucleotide sequence: TGTGCCAGCAGCTTAGATCTGCGGGAAAGCACCGGGGAGCTGTTTTTT. Translation: CASSLDLRESTGELFF.

The chain joins TRBV27 to TRBJ1-2; no clear D. Germline V gene data show CDR1 as MNHEY and CDR2 as SMNVEV (reference sequence). CDR3 length equals 17 residues. The V gene lost 4 bases and the J gene lost 4 bases, with 22 bases spanning the gap. CDR3 amino acids: CASSSTPMVDAAYGYTF. The CDR3 coding sequence is TGTGCCAGCAGTTCAACCCCTATGGTCGACGCCGCCTATGGCTACACCTTC.

The chain recombines TRBV19 with TRBJ2-2; possibly TRBD1 for D (6 bases). The CDR3 has 15 residues. With 0 bases removed from V and 4 bases from J, the gap between germline ends came to 9 bases. Germline CDR1 is LNHDA and CDR2 is SQIVND (reference sequence). CDR3 sequence (DNA): TGTGCCAGTAGTATAGAGGGGGCTCGCACCGGGGAGCTGTTTTTT. This codes for CASSIEGARTGELFF.

V usage is TRBV28 and J usage is TRBJ2-7, with 8 positions matching TRBD1. The CDR3 runs 16 residues. CDR1 and CDR2 from the germline V gene are MDHEN and SYDVKM. V shed 5 bases, J shed 2 bases, and the junction held 11 bases outside the gene matches. In DNA form, the CDR3 reads TGTGCCAGCAGTCCCCGTGGTCAGGGGGCCCCCTACGAGCAGTACTTC. It specifies CASSPRGQGAPYEQYF.

V and J are TRBV2 and TRBJ2-7; 8 positions match TRBD1. Germline CDR1 is SNHLY and CDR2 is FYNNEI. V shed 5 bases, J shed 5 bases, and the junction held 11 bases outside the gene matches. The CDR3 contains 15 residues. The CDR3 reads CASSQEGTRGHEQYF. Written as DNA, the CDR3 is TGTGCCAGCAGTCAGGAGGGGACCAGGGGGCACGAGCAGTACTTC.

The J gene is TRBJ2-3, the V gene TRBV14; TRBD2 matches 10 bases. The CDR3 loop spans 16 amino acids. V shed 0 bases, J shed 8 bases, and the junction held 8 bases outside the gene matches. Germline CDR1 and CDR2: SGHDN and FVKESK. The CDR3 DNA reads TGTGCCAGCAGCCAAGATGAGGTACTAGCGGGAAGTACGCAGTATTTT. Translation gives CASSQDEVLAGSTQYF.

This chain links TRBV30 with TRBJ1-2; 7 bases align to TRBD1. Germline loops: CDR1 GTSNPN, CDR2 SVGIG (reference sequence). The junction had 12 bases not matched to a gene; V was cut back by 1 base and J by 4 bases. This CDR3 contains 16 residues. CDR3 in amino acids: CAWSAGSGGISYGYTF. CDR3 in DNA: TGTGCCTGGAGTGCTGGGTCAGGGGGAATTTCCTATGGCTACACCTTC. Using reference TRBV30 and TRBJ1-2 for the parts outside the CDR3, the full variable domain is SQTIHQWPATLVQPVGSPLSLECTVEGTSNPNLYWYRQAAGRGLQLLFYSVGIGQISSEVPQNLSASRPQDRQFILSSKKLLLSDSGFYLCAWSAGSGGISYGYTFGSGTRLTVV.

The rearrangement joins TRBV6-6 to TRBJ2-7; TRBD1 agrees at 11 bases. CDR1 and CDR2 (germline): MNHNY, SVGAGI (reference sequence). This CDR3 has 14 amino acids. With 6 bases clipped from V and 1 base from J, the junction kept 2 bases outside the gene matches. The CDR3 reads CASRGQGASYEQYF. The CDR3 DNA sequence: TGTGCCAGCAGAGGACAGGGGGCTTCCTACGAGCAGTACTTC.

This chain links TRBV4-1 with TRBJ2-5; possibly TRBD2 for D (5 bases). From germline, CDR1 is MGHRA and CDR2 YSYEKL. The length of the CDR3 is 14 residues. V was pared by 4 bases and J by 1 base, with 10 bases between. The CDR3, as DNA: TGCGCCAGCAGCCCGCGCGGGTCCCAAGAGACCCAGTACTTC. This gives the protein CASSPRGSQETQYF.

This chain connects TRBV15 to TRBJ2-3, with 10 positions matching TRBD1. The CDR3 is 15 amino acids. The junction had 2 bases not matched to a gene; V was cut back by 4 bases and J by 1 base. Germline loops: CDR1 LNHNV, CDR2 YYDKDF (reference sequence). CDR3 protein: CATSKGQGGTDTQYF. The CDR3 bases are TGTGCCACCAGCAAAGGACAGGGGGGCACAGATACGCAGTATTTT.

The rearrangement joins TRBV5-1 to TRBJ1-1, with 8 bases identical to TRBD1. This CDR3 has 15 residues. Trimming at V came to 5 bases and at J to 1 base, leaving 7 bases not matched to a gene. Germline V gene sequence: CDR1 SGHRS, CDR2 YFSETQ. CDR3 DNA: TGCGCCAGCAGACCCCAGGGGGCTGGGAACACTGAAGCTTTCTTT. Amino acid sequence: CASRPQGAGNTEAFF.

The rearrangement joins TRBV5-1 to TRBJ2-7; the D is unclear. Trimming took off 2 bases at V and 2 bases at J, with 8 bases between the two ends. The length of the CDR3 is 13 residues. CDR1 and CDR2 from the germline V gene are SGHRS and YFSETQ. The CDR3 is CASSFDVTYEQYF. CDR3 nucleotides: TGCGCCAGCAGCTTTGATGTGACCTACGAGCAGTACTTC.

The rearrangement joins TRBV27 to TRBJ1-3, with D perhaps TRBD1 (5 bases). Per germline, CDR1 MNHEY and CDR2 SMNVEV (reference sequence). Trimming shortened V by 2 bases and J by 0 bases, and 14 bases separated the two germline ends. The CDR3 is made up of 17 amino acids. CDR3 region: CASSLAGTLSSGNTIYF. The CDR3 coding sequence is TGTGCCAGCAGTTTAGCAGGGACCCTTTCCTCTGGAAACACCATATATTTT.

This chain uses TRBV5-8 with TRBJ2-4; D possibly matches TRBD1 or TRBD2 (6 bases each). Trimming removed 2 bases from V and 8 bases from J, with 20 bases in between. Germline loops: CDR1 SGHTS, CDR2 YDEGEE. The CDR3 has 16 residues. The CDR3 spells CASSFAAGVGSDIQYF. The CDR3 coding sequence is TGTGCCAGCAGCTTCGCAGCAGGGGTCGGGAGTGACATTCAGTACTTC.

The chain has TRBV25-1 and TRBJ2-7; possibly TRBD1 for D (6 bases). Trimming pared 7 bases from V and 6 bases from J, leaving 13 bases between. The CDR3 is 12 amino acids. CDR1 and CDR2 (germline): MGHDK, SYGVNS. The CDR3 bases are TGTGCCAGCACCCTTACAGGGATCGAGCAGTACTTC. Translating gives CASTLTGIEQYF.

The chain joins TRBV19 to TRBJ2-7; 15 bases are shared with TRBD2. The CDR3 runs 16 residues. Germline V gene sequence: CDR1 LNHDA, CDR2 SQIVND (reference sequence). The V segment lost 7 bases and the J segment 3 bases; nucleotides outside the gene matches: 7. CDR3 residues: CASTTRTSGRDYEQYF. DNA for the CDR3: TGTGCCAGTACTACCCGGACTAGCGGGAGGGACTACGAGCAGTACTTC.

This clone was counted a single time. The chain is built from TRBV6-5 and TRBJ2-5; TRBD2 agrees at 11 bases. This CDR3 is 15 amino acids long. V lost 6 bases to trimming and J lost 1 base; unmatched junction nucleotides: 4. CDR1 and CDR2 from the germline V gene are MNHEY and SVGAGI. The CDR3 nucleotides are TGTGCCAGCAGGTGGCTAGCGGGGGGCCAAGAGACCCAGTACTTC. Its protein is CASRWLAGGQETQYF.

In its sample, this clone was seen once. The chain recombines TRBV7-8 with TRBJ2-2; 9 positions agree with TRBD1. The length of the CDR3 is 15 residues. V trimming: 4 bases; J trimming: 5 bases; junction bases outside the gene matches: 5. In germline, CDR1 is SGHVS, CDR2 FQNEAQ. In DNA form, the CDR3 reads TGTGCCAGCAGCTACCGGGACAGGGAGACCGGGGAGCTGTTTTTT. Translation gives CASSYRDRETGELFF.

The V and J genes are TRBV7-9 and TRBJ2-1; 7 bases are shared with TRBD2. CDR1 is SEHNR, CDR2 FQNEAQ, per germline (reference sequence). V was pared by 1 base and J by 7 bases, with 13 bases of the junction left unmatched. The CDR3 totals 17 residues. The CDR3 loop is CASSLGEERGEGNEQFF. The CDR3, as DNA: TGTGCCAGCAGCTTAGGTGAGGAGCGGGGAGAGGGGAATGAGCAGTTCTTC.